Listed below are T cell receptor beta chains from one sample, sequenced in a study of T cells after yellow fever vaccination. TCRdb re-called the 5' RACE reads with MiXCR, one entry per CDR3 protein. Here the sample spans around 400,000 distinct CDR3 sequences, approximately 10% being singletons. This sample comprised PBMCs, obtained on the day of the first yellow fever vaccination. These receptors originate from a man aged 18-30 years who received the YFV17D yellow fever vaccine. Both conserved end residues are part of each CDR3. Fields, in order: CDR3 DNA, CDR3 protein, J gene, D gene, clone size, CDR3 length, V gene. A D gene is named only where the DNA matches it firmly. Not every row has a clone size; where given, it reads once, few, many or a size class.

TGTGCCAGCAGGGGGACTAGCGGGGGGTTTACAGATACGCAGTATTTT CASRGTSGGFTDTQYF TRBJ2-3 TRBD2 few 16 TRBV6-1
TGTGCCAGCAGCGCCCAACAGGTAGCAGGAAACACCATATATTTT CASSAQQVAGNTIYF TRBJ1-3 - few 15 TRBV7-2
TGTGCCAGCAGTCGGGGCTATCTCGAAGCTAACTATGGCTACACCTTC CASSRGYLEANYGYTF TRBJ1-2 - many 16 TRBV7-2
TGCGCCAGCAGCCTAGGGAACAGGGGGCACGGATATGGCTACACCTTC CASSLGNRGHGYGYTF TRBJ1-2 TRBD1 few 16 TRBV4-3
TGTGCCAGTAGTCCCCGTGAGGGTGGGGCTTTCTTT CASSPREGGAFF TRBJ1-1 - few 12 TRBV19
TGTGCCAGCAGCATTAGCCTGGACACTGAAGCTTTCTTT CASSISLDTEAFF TRBJ1-1 - few 13 TRBV7-9
TGTGCCAGCAGCTTATCCACTTCTCAGTCCTACGAGCAGTACTTC CASSLSTSQSYEQYF TRBJ2-7 - - 15 TRBV7-9
TGTGCCAGCAGCTTAGGACGTTTCAGGGAGCTGTTTTTT CASSLGRFRELFF TRBJ2-2 - - 13 TRBV7-2
TGCAGTGCTAGACAGGGAAATGAAAAACTGTTTTTT CSARQGNEKLFF TRBJ1-4 - few 12 TRBV20-1
TGCGCCAGCAGCCTGACTAGCGGGGGACACCAAGAGACCCAGTACTTC CASSLTSGGHQETQYF TRBJ2-5 TRBD2 few 16 TRBV5-1
TGCGCCAGCAGCTCCCGGGACGGAACTTCAACTAATGAAAAACTGTTTTTT CASSSRDGTSTNEKLFF TRBJ1-4 - - 17 TRBV5-1
TGTGCCAGCAGCTTAGCGGGACCGATTCACAACTATGGCTACACCTTC CASSLAGPIHNYGYTF TRBJ1-2 - - 16 TRBV7-9
TGTGCCAGCAGTTACTCAATGGGGGAACACTACGAGCAGTACTTC CASSYSMGEHYEQYF TRBJ2-7 - - 15 TRBV6-5
TGTGCCAGCAGCTCCCCCGCCCCTTTGGGAGGCTACACCTTC CASSSPAPLGGYTF TRBJ1-2 - few 14 TRBV7-2
TGTGCCAGCAGCCCAGCTAGCTTACGCACAGATACGCAGTATTTT CASSPASLRTDTQYF TRBJ2-3 - few 15 TRBV7-2
TGCAGCGTTGATGACGGAAACTATGGCTACACCTTC CSVDDGNYGYTF TRBJ1-2 - - 12 TRBV29-1
TGCGCCAGCAGCCAAGATCGGTCATCCAACACCGGGGAGCTGTTTTTT CASSQDRSSNTGELFF TRBJ2-2 - - 16 TRBV4-1
TGTGCCAGCAGCTTAGGGCCCTTTGAGCAGTTCTTC CASSLGPFEQFF TRBJ2-1 - few 12 TRBV7-6
TGTGCCTGGAGGAAAACTGGCCAGCAAGAGACCCAGTACTTC CAWRKTGQQETQYF TRBJ2-5 - few 14 TRBV30
TGTGCCAGCAGCCCTCTAGACAGGGCTTTTGGCTACACCTTC CASSPLDRAFGYTF TRBJ1-2 TRBD1 many 14 TRBV5-5
TGTGCCAGCAGCTTAGACTCACCCCTCCACTTT CASSLDSPLHF TRBJ1-6 - many 11 TRBV7-8
TGCGCCAGCAGCTTCCGGACAACCTTGTACGAGCAGTACTTC CASSFRTTLYEQYF TRBJ2-7 - few 14 TRBV5-1
TGTGCCAGCAGCTTATACCCGGGCCAGAGGAGCACAGATACGCAGTATTTT CASSLYPGQRSTDTQYF TRBJ2-3 - few 17 TRBV11-2
TGTGCCACCAGCAGAGATCGTACGTACCAAGAGACCCAGTACTTC CATSRDRTYQETQYF TRBJ2-5 - many 15 TRBV15
TGTGCCAGCAGCCCGGACAGGGGGCCAGATACGCAGTATTTT CASSPDRGPDTQYF TRBJ2-3 TRBD1 few 14 TRBV6-1
TGTGCCAGCAGTCCGGGGGCGGGGGCTACTGAAGCTTTCTTT CASSPGAGATEAFF TRBJ1-1 - - 14 TRBV6-1
TGCAGTGCTAGAGACCTAGCGGGAGCTGGCTATGAGCAGTTCTTC CSARDLAGAGYEQFF TRBJ2-1 TRBD2 - 15 TRBV20-1
TGTGCCAGCAGCCCGGAAGAGTGGACCCAGTACTTC CASSPEEWTQYF TRBJ2-5 - - 12 TRBV5-5
TGCGCCAGCAGCGAGATATCTAGATTCCCCGGGGAGCTGTTTTTT CASSEISRFPGELFF TRBJ2-2 - - 15 TRBV5-1
TGCGCCAGCAGCCAGGGGACAGGGGGGTACTACGAGCAGTACTTC CASSQGTGGYYEQYF TRBJ2-7 TRBD1 - 15 TRBV4-3
TGCAGTGCTAGAGATTGGGCAGGGGGGGATCAGCCCCAGCATTTT CSARDWAGGDQPQHF TRBJ1-5 TRBD1 few 15 TRBV20-1
TGTGCCAGCAGCTTCACCGCAACTGACAGGGCTCGCACTGAAGCTTTCTTT CASSFTATDRARTEAFF TRBJ1-1 TRBD1 few 17 TRBV7-2
TGTGCCACCAGCAGAGACCCGTCTTATCCAGCAACTAATGAAAAACTGTTTTTT CATSRDPSYPATNEKLFF TRBJ1-4 - - 18 TRBV15
TGTGCCAGTAGTCCCCAATCGACGGCGTCAGGGTGGAGCTACACCTTC CASSPQSTASGWSYTF TRBJ1-2 - - 16 TRBV19
TGCGCCAGCAGCTTCGGAGAGACCCAGTACTTC CASSFGETQYF TRBJ2-5 - many 11 TRBV5-1
TGCGCCAGCAGCCAAGATGTCACAGATACGCAGTATTTT CASSQDVTDTQYF TRBJ2-3 - few 13 TRBV4-3
TGCAGTGCTAGAGCCGGGTTTAGTCACTATGGCTACACCTTC CSARAGFSHYGYTF TRBJ1-2 - many 14 TRBV20-1
TGTGCCAGCAGCCCGGGGGGGGCCTCGAATGAGCAGTTCTTC CASSPGGASNEQFF TRBJ2-1 TRBD2 - 14 TRBV7-9
TGCGCCAGCAGCTTGGGGGACAGGGATAACTATGGCTACACCTTC CASSLGDRDNYGYTF TRBJ1-2 TRBD1 many 15 TRBV5-1
TGTGCCAGCAGTTACTCGGGGGACGGGGGATTAGATGGCTACACCTTC CASSYSGDGGLDGYTF TRBJ1-2 - - 16 TRBV6-5
TGTGCCAGCTCACCGCTCGGGGGGGCTGGCAATGAGCAGTTCTTC CASSPLGGAGNEQFF TRBJ2-1 TRBD2 few 15 TRBV18
TGCGCCAGCAGCCAAGATGTAGGGTTCGGAACTGAAGCTTTCTTT CASSQDVGFGTEAFF TRBJ1-1 - - 15 TRBV4-1
TGTGCCACCAGCCCGAGGAGGGGGGGGACAGATACGCAGTATTTT CATSPRRGGTDTQYF TRBJ2-3 - few 15 TRBV15
TGTGCCACCCGGGCGCCGGGAGATTATCAGCCCCAGCATTTT CATRAPGDYQPQHF TRBJ1-5 - - 14 TRBV6-2/TRBV6-3
TGTGCCAGCAGCTTTGGCACTAGCGCCGGGGAGACCCAGTACTTC CASSFGTSAGETQYF TRBJ2-5 TRBD2 many 15 TRBV5-4
TGTGCCTCCGGCCGCGGGGGCGGGCGGCAGCCCCAGCATTTT CASGRGGGRQPQHF TRBJ1-5 - - 14 TRBV19
TGTGCCAGCAGTGAATGGGGTACAGGGCGCCCAGATACGCAGTATTTT CASSEWGTGRPDTQYF TRBJ2-3 - few 16 TRBV25-1
TGTGCCAGCTCACCTCAAGGCTCTTCAAGAAACTATGGCTACACCTTC CASSPQGSSRNYGYTF TRBJ1-2 - few 16 TRBV18
TGCGCCAGCAGCCCAGTAGCGGGGGAGCCTACAGATACGCAGTATTTT CASSPVAGEPTDTQYF TRBJ2-3 TRBD2 - 16 TRBV5-1
TGTGCCAGCAGTGAATCGTTTCCCCTTTCACCCCTCCACTTT CASSESFPLSPLHF TRBJ1-6 - few 14 TRBV2